What follows are 18 T cell receptor beta chains derived from one specimen sequenced in a study of CD4+ T cells in melanoma. The table came from immunoSEQ multiplex PCR; TCRdb's copy has only in-frame clones and leaves some out. The sample comprises some 9,600 clones, over 70% of which are singletons, and less than 30% rests with the top ten. The specimen sequenced was cells from a culture (not recorded whether cultured in vitro). These receptors all come from a human donor with melanoma.

V gene TRBV2 combines with J gene TRBJ2-2; 7 bases line up with TRBD1. The CDR3 runs 15 residues. The V and J ends lost 6 bases and 1 base, in that order; junction bases with no gene match: 5. Per the germline V gene, CDR1 is SNHLY and CDR2 is FYNNEI. For the CDR3, the DNA is TGTGCCAGCAGCCCTTGGACAGGGAACACCGGGGAGCTGTTTTTT. Translated, it gives CASSPWTGNTGELFF. Using reference TRBV2 and TRBJ2-2 for the parts outside the CDR3, the full variable domain is EPEVTQTPSHQVTQMGQEVILRCVPISNHLYFYWYRQILGQKVEFLVSFYNNEISEKSEIFDDQFSVERPDGSNFTLKIRSTKLEDSAMYFCASSPWTGNTGELFFGEGSRLTVL.

This chain uses TRBV7-7 with TRBJ2-5; D not resolved. The CDR3 totals 15 residues. V was pared by 3 bases and J by 4 bases, with 15 bases between. Germline values: CDR1 SSHAT, CDR2 FNYEAQ (reference sequence). The CDR3 loop is CASSLTGNTRETQYF. Here the CDR3 DNA reads TGTGCCAGCAGCTTGACTGGGAATACGCGAGAGACCCAGTACTTC.

V and J are TRBV18 and TRBJ2-7; 12 bases match TRBD2. Germline CDR1 KGHSH, CDR2 LQKENI. There are 17 residues in the CDR3. After removal of 4 bases from V and 2 bases from J, the junction contained 9 bases not matched to a gene. CDR3 in DNA: TGTGCCAGCTCACTTAACTCTGGACTAGCGGGGACCTACGAGCAGTACTTC. It specifies CASSLNSGLAGTYEQYF.

This clone was recorded only once. The rearrangement uses TRBV12-3 or TRBV12-4 and TRBJ1-2; tentatively, D is TRBD1 (5 bases). V was shortened by 7 bases and J by 8 bases, with 17 bases between the two germline ends. The CDR3 is 13 residues long. The CDR3 DNA sequence: TGTGCCAGCACAACGGACGAAGAGGGGGGCTACACCTTC. Protein sequence: CASTTDEEGGYTF.

The rearrangement uses TRBV6-1 and TRBJ2-2; 9 positions agree with TRBD1. V shed 3 bases and J 4 bases; nucleotides not matched to a gene: 6. CDR3 length: 16 amino acids. Germline CDR1 MNHNS, CDR2 SASEGT. The CDR3: CASSDYADRGTGELFF. In DNA form, the CDR3 reads TGTGCCAGCAGTGACTACGCGGACAGGGGCACCGGGGAGCTGTTTTTT.

There are a few counts of this clone. The chain couples TRBV2 to TRBJ1-2; 9 bases align to TRBD1. V shed 3 bases and J 4 bases; nucleotides not matched to a gene: 6. The CDR3 runs 15 residues. CDR1 SNHLY and CDR2 FYNNEI come from the germline V gene. The CDR3 sequence is CASSEEQGAPYGYTF. The CDR3 DNA sequence: TGTGCCAGCAGTGAGGAACAGGGGGCTCCCTATGGCTACACCTTC.

This clone was recorded a few times. V and J are TRBV6-5 and TRBJ1-1, with 7 bases fitting TRBD1. The CDR3 is 13 amino acids. Germline CDR1 reads MNHEY; CDR2 reads SVGAGI. V was pared by 5 bases and J by 4 bases, with 4 bases of the junction left unmatched. The CDR3 sequence: CASSQRQGTEAFF. In DNA, the CDR3 is TGTGCCAGCAGTCAGAGACAGGGCACTGAAGCTTTCTTT.

This clone appeared once. V is TRBV25-1 and J is TRBJ2-1; 9 positions match TRBD1. Germline values: CDR1 MGHDK, CDR2 SYGVNS. V was clipped by 5 bases and J by 10 bases; unmatched bases: 15. This CDR3 contains 16 residues. This CDR3 is CASSKSGTGTAGEQFF. In DNA, the CDR3 is TGTGCCAGCAGTAAATCCGGGACAGGGACCGCGGGGGAGCAGTTCTTC.

This clone showed up just a few times. The V and J genes are TRBV5-4 and TRBJ2-7; D is uncertain. In germline, CDR1 is SGHNT, CDR2 YYREEE (reference sequence). The CDR3 consists of 13 residues. V lost 0 bases and J lost 2, with 6 bases in between. The CDR3 loop is CASSLEAAYEQYF. The CDR3 nucleotides are TGTGCCAGCAGCTTGGAGGCGGCCTACGAGCAGTACTTC.

This rearrangement joins TRBV12-3 or TRBV12-4 to TRBJ1-1; D is ambiguous. V lost 1 base and J lost 10, with 13 bases in between. The CDR3 is 13 residues long. CDR3 bases: TGTGCCAGCAGTTTAGGGCAGCAGCGGGGAGCTTTCTTT. Its protein is CASSLGQQRGAFF.

This clone was counted between two and nine times. J is TRBJ1-6 and V is TRBV9; tentatively, D is TRBD1 (6 bases). The CDR3 consists of 13 residues. In germline, CDR1 is SGDLS, CDR2 YYNGEE. The germline V and J ends were trimmed by 3 bases and 10 bases, with 11 bases remaining between them. The CDR3 loop reads CASSATGFSPLHF. CDR3 coding DNA: TGTGCCAGCAGCGCAACAGGGTTCTCACCCCTCCACTTT.

This clone was recorded a few times. This chain uses TRBV2 with TRBJ2-3; 11 bases agree with TRBD2. This CDR3 is 17 amino acids long. The V segment lost 5 bases and the J segment 2 bases; nucleotides outside the gene matches: 9. Germline-derived CDR1 and CDR2 are SNHLY and FYNNEI. CDR3 region: CASSQTTLAGVTDTQYF. CDR3 nucleotides: TGTGCCAGCAGTCAAACCACACTAGCGGGGGTCACAGATACGCAGTATTTT.

V usage is TRBV4-2 and J usage is TRBJ1-1; no firm D call. This CDR3 has 16 residues. Germline V gene sequence: CDR1 LGHNA, CDR2 YNFKEQ. The V and J ends lost 0 bases and 1 base respectively, with 12 bases between them. The CDR3 here is CASSQDGGGTNTEAFF. In DNA, the CDR3 is TGTGCCAGCAGCCAAGATGGCGGCGGAACGAACACTGAAGCTTTCTTT.

This rearrangement joins TRBV6-6 to TRBJ1-1; 11 bases are a match to TRBD1. The CDR3 runs 17 residues. Germline values: CDR1 MNHNY, CDR2 SVGAGI (reference sequence). Unmatched junction bases numbered 11, after V lost 5 bases and J lost 3 bases. In DNA, the CDR3 is TGTGCCAGCAGTCTTACGAATCCGGGACAGGGGGACACTGAAGCTTTCTTT. It translates to CASSLTNPGQGDTEAFF.

This sequence joins TRBV5-1 and TRBJ2-7; D tentatively fits TRBD1 or TRBD2 (5 bases each). Per the germline V gene, CDR1 is SGHRS and CDR2 is YFSETQ. V lost 0 bases, J lost 0 bases, and 13 bases lay in between. The CDR3 covers 16 residues. CDR3 bases: TGCGCCAGCAGCTTGGGGGCCGGGACGACCTCCTACGAGCAGTACTTC. Its protein product is CASSLGAGTTSYEQYF.

This chain uses TRBV5-1 with TRBJ2-3, with D perhaps TRBD1 or TRBD2 (5 bases each). CDR3 length: 16 residues. The germline V and J ends were trimmed by 1 base and 6 bases, with 18 bases remaining between them. CDR1 and CDR2 from the germline V gene are SGHRS and YFSETQ. The CDR3 DNA reads as TGCGCCAGCAGCTTGCCTTTAGGGACCCCTGGTGATACGCAGTATTTT. Translation gives CASSLPLGTPGDTQYF.

This rearrangement joins TRBV18 to TRBJ1-2, with TRBD1 matching over 7 bases. The CDR3 sequence is 15 residues long. V trimming: 4 bases; J trimming: 2 bases; junction bases outside the gene matches: 7. The V gene's germline CDR1 is KGHSH and CDR2 LQKENI. CDR3 nucleotide sequence: TGTGCCAGCTCACTGTACGGGACAGAAAACTATGGCTACACCTTC. It encodes CASSLYGTENYGYTF.

V is TRBV6-6 and J is TRBJ1-4; tentatively, D is TRBD1 (5 bases). V was pared by 0 bases and J by 5 bases, with 10 bases between. CDR3 length equals 15 residues. CDR1 MNHNY and CDR2 SVGAGI come from the germline V gene (reference sequence). CDR3 residues: CASSYSVGENEKLFF. The DNA for the CDR3 is TGTGCCAGCAGTTACTCGGTAGGGGAGAATGAAAAACTGTTTTTT.